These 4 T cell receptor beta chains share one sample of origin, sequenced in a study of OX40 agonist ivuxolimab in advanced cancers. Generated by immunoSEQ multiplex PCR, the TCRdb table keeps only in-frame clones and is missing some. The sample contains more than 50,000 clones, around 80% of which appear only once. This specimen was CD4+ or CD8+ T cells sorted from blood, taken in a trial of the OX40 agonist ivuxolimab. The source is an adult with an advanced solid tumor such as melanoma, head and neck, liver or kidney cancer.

CDR3 coding DNA: TGTGCCAGCAGTACAGGGATCTGGCAGCCCCAGCATTTT. Translated: CASSTGIWQPQHF. The chain combines TRBV27 with TRBJ1-5, with D possibly TRBD1 on 6 matching bases. This CDR3 region has 13 residues. Deletions cut 5 bases from V and 7 bases from J, with 12 bases between. Germline values: CDR1 MNHEY, CDR2 SMNVEV (reference sequence).

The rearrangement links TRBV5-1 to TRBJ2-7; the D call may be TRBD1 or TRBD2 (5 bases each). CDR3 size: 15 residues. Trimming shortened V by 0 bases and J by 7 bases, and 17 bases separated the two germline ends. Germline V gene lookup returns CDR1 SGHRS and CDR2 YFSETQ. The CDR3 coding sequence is TGCGCCAGCAGCTTGGATGGGGGACCGGTAAGGGAGCAGTACTTC. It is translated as CASSLDGGPVREQYF. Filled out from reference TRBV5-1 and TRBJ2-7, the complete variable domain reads KAGVTQTPRYLIKTRGQQVTLSCSPISGHRSVSWYQQTPGQGLQFLFEYFSETQRNKGNFPGRFSGRQFSNSRSEMNVSTLELGDSALYLCASSLDGGPVREQYFGPGTRLTVT.

CDR3 amino acids: CASSADPSFNEQFF. DNA of the CDR3: TGCGCCAGCAGCGCGGACCCATCGTTCAATGAGCAGTTCTTC. This chain links TRBV5-1 with TRBJ2-1; D remains ambiguous. Deletions cut 4 bases from V and 6 bases from J, with 14 bases between. CDR1 and CDR2 from the germline V gene are SGHRS and YFSETQ. CDR3 length: 14 amino acids.

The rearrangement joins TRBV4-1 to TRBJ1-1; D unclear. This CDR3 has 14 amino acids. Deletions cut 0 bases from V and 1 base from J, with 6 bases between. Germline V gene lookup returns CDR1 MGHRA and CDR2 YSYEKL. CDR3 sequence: CASSQDIPNTEAFF. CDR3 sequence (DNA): TGCGCCAGCAGCCAAGATATCCCGAACACTGAAGCTTTCTTT.